One and the same sample provided the 20 T cell receptor beta chains below, sequenced in a study of blood T cell repertoires in COVID-19 (dated by TCRdb to about 2020). The library was obtained by the immunoSEQ multiplex PCR assay. TCRdb provides this immuneACCESS table in a form limited to in-frame rearrangements. Some clones are lacking; in checked studies, under half of them reflect an unresolved V gene, and why the rest are absent is not known. In this sample the table shows around 110,000 clones, roughly 83% of which occur a single time. The ten top clones hold approximately 4.1% of the sample. The sequenced material came from peripheral blood. The receptors derive from a human donor in a cohort sampled during active COVID-19.

V and J are TRBV6-5 and TRBJ2-3, with 8 bases fitting TRBD1. The CDR3 spans 14 residues. CDR1 is MNHEY, CDR2 SVGAGI, per germline. V gave up 5 bases and J gave up 3 bases; unmatched junction bases: 4. The CDR3 loop is CASSRTGWTDTQYF. The CDR3 DNA follows: TGTGCCAGCAGTAGGACAGGGTGGACAGATACGCAGTATTTT.

The chain recombines TRBV30 with TRBJ1-4; maybe TRBD1 (5 bases). V lost 0 bases to trimming and J lost 8 bases, with 10 bases between them. Germline V gene sequence: CDR1 GTSNPN, CDR2 SVGIG (reference sequence). This CDR3 is built from 13 residues. The CDR3 DNA follows: TGTGCCTGGAGTGTAGGGGTCTGGGAAAAACTGTTTTTT. Translated, it gives CAWSVGVWEKLFF. The full variable domain, its missing parts supplied by reference TRBV30 and TRBJ1-4, is SQTIHQWPATLVQPVGSPLSLECTVEGTSNPNLYWYRQAAGRGLQLLFYSVGIGQISSEVPQNLSASRPQDRQFILSSKKLLLSDSGFYLCAWSVGVWEKLFFGSGTQLSVL.

This clone was counted a few times. The rearrangement uses TRBV7-9 and TRBJ1-2, with TRBD1 matching over 8 bases. The CDR3 is 16 amino acids. Trimming took 2 bases from V and 7 from J; bases not matched to a gene: 12. Looked up from germline, CDR1 is SEHNR and CDR2 is FQNEAQ (reference sequence). The CDR3 nucleotides read TGTGCCAGCAGCTTAAGAGGGCAGGGGGCGGTTAGTGGCTACACCTTC. Translated, it gives CASSLRGQGAVSGYTF.

The chain is built from TRBV11-2 and TRBJ2-3; D possibly corresponds to TRBD2 (5 bases). Germline V gene lookup returns CDR1 SGHAT and CDR2 FQNNGV. This CDR3 spans 13 amino acids. Trimming left V 1 base short and J 6 bases short, with 8 bases between. The chain's CDR3 is CASSLASSDTQYF. The CDR3 DNA reads TGTGCCAGCAGCTTAGCCTCTAGCGATACGCAGTATTTT.

This clone has just a few counts. The chain links TRBV4-1 to TRBJ1-2; D is undetermined. The CDR3 contains 14 residues. V shed 3 bases and J shed 8 bases, with 16 bases lying between them. Germline-derived CDR1 and CDR2 are MGHRA and YSYEKL. CDR3 residues: CASSQPRERGGYTF. In DNA, the CDR3 is TGCGCCAGCAGCCAGCCGAGGGAAAGAGGAGGCTACACCTTC.

This clone was seen only once. The chain uses TRBV19 and TRBJ2-6; weak D call: TRBD1 (5 bases). The CDR3 spans 15 residues. Trimming shortened V by 3 bases and J by 1 base, and 7 bases separated the two germline ends. CDR1 and CDR2 from the germline V gene are LNHDA and SQIVND (reference sequence). DNA of the CDR3: TGTGCCAGTAGTATTCAGGGTTCTGGGGCCAACGTCCTGACTTTC. Its protein is CASSIQGSGANVLTF.

The chain recombines TRBV13 with TRBJ2-1, with 10 nucleotides matching TRBD1. CDR1 is PRHDT, CDR2 FYEKMQ, per germline (reference sequence). The CDR3 contains 16 residues. The ends lost 4 bases at V and 6 bases at J; junction bases unmatched: 9. This CDR3 is CASSSRGTGVGNEQFF. The CDR3 bases are TGTGCCAGCAGCTCAAGGGGGACAGGGGTAGGCAATGAGCAGTTCTTC.

V and J are TRBV6-2 or TRBV6-3 and TRBJ1-1; no firm D call. Trimming took off 6 bases at V and 1 base at J, with 12 bases between the two ends. CDR1 is MNHEY, CDR2 SVGEGT, per germline. The CDR3 is 14 amino acids. In DNA, the CDR3 is TGTGCCAGCAGCTCAACCTCAGAGAACACTGAAGCTTTCTTT. Translation gives CASSSTSENTEAFF.

This chain links TRBV5-1 with TRBJ1-2, with 9 bases matching TRBD1. There are 14 residues in the CDR3. With V trimmed by 4 bases and J by 4 bases, 5 bases remained unmatched. The germline gives CDR1 SGHRS, CDR2 YFSETQ. In DNA, the CDR3 is TGCGCCAGCAGCGCGGGACAGGGCACCTATGGCTACACCTTC. This gives the protein CASSAGQGTYGYTF.

A single count supports this clone. The rearrangement links TRBV7-2 to TRBJ1-1, with a possible D match to TRBD1 (6 bases). The germline CDR1 and CDR2 sequences are SGHTA and FQGNSA. The CDR3 is 13 amino acids. Trimming pared 1 base from V and 5 bases from J, leaving 8 bases between. The CDR3, as DNA: TGTGCCAGCAGCTTAGACGGACAGACTGAAGCTTTCTTT. This encodes CASSLDGQTEAFF.

This chain joins TRBV7-2 and TRBJ2-1; 13 bases align to TRBD2. CDR1 SGHTA and CDR2 FQGNSA come from the germline V gene. V lost 5 bases and J lost 9; bases outside the gene matches: 4. The CDR3 spans 14 residues. The CDR3, as DNA: TGTGCCAGCAGCCGTGGACTAGCGGGAGTTGAGCAGTTCTTC. This translates into CASSRGLAGVEQFF.

J is TRBJ2-2 and V is TRBV7-2, with TRBD2 as a possible D gene (5 bases). Germline CDR1 SGHTA, CDR2 FQGNSA. With 2 bases removed from V and 1 base from J, the gap between germline ends came to 14 bases. The CDR3 has 17 amino acids. CDR3 bases: TGTGCCAGCAGCTTAATTTATCGGAGCGGGAACACCGGGGAGCTGTTTTTT. Translating gives CASSLIYRSGNTGELFF. The complete variable domain, with remaining parts taken from reference TRBV7-2 and TRBJ2-2, reads GAGVSQSPSNKVTEKGKDVELRCDPISGHTALYWYRQSLGQGLEFLIYFQGNSAPDKSGLPSDRFSAERTGGSVSTLTIQRTQQEDSAVYLCASSLIYRSGNTGELFFGEGSRLTVL.

This rearrangement joins TRBV5-4 to TRBJ2-3, with TRBD1 identical over 7 bases. Unmatched junction bases numbered 11, after V lost 6 bases and J lost 1 base. This CDR3 comprises 16 residues. The V gene's germline CDR1 is SGHNT and CDR2 YYREEE (reference sequence). The CDR3 is CASNMRGTGGTDTQYF. CDR3 bases: TGTGCCAGCAACATGAGGGGTACAGGGGGCACAGATACGCAGTATTTT.

The chain has TRBV28 and TRBJ1-1, with TRBD1 identical over 7 bases. Trimming took 3 bases from V and 1 from J; bases not matched to a gene: 5. The CDR3 is made up of 15 amino acids. Germline lookup yields CDR1 MDHEN and CDR2 SYDVKM. For the CDR3, the DNA is TGTGCCAGCAGTTTGGACAGGTGGGGGAACACTGAAGCTTTCTTT. Translated, it gives CASSLDRWGNTEAFF.

The gene calls are TRBV10-3 and TRBJ1-6, with TRBD1 matching over 9 bases. CDR3 length: 17 residues. Germline CDR1 is ENHRY and CDR2 is SYGVKD. Trimming took 5 bases from V and 4 from J; bases not matched to a gene: 9. CDR3 coding DNA: TGTGCCATCAGTCGGGGACAGGGACTAAGGTATAATTCACCCCTCCACTTT. This gives the protein CAISRGQGLRYNSPLHF.

Here the CDR3 DNA reads TGTGCCAGCAGTTTTGTGGCGGGAGTGGAGTTCTTC. Translated, it gives CASSFVAGVEFF. The rearrangement uses TRBV6-2 or TRBV6-3 and TRBJ2-1; 7 nucleotides agree with TRBD2. V lost 4 bases and J lost 14; bases outside the gene matches: 8. Germline CDR1 and CDR2: MNHEY and SVGEGT. The CDR3 runs to 12 residues.

The chain couples TRBV7-2 to TRBJ1-5, with D tentatively TRBD1 (5 bases). This CDR3 contains 15 residues. CDR1 SGHTA and CDR2 FQGNSA come from the germline V gene. The V gene lost 5 bases and the J gene lost 0 bases, with 11 bases spanning the gap. The CDR3 loop reads CASSGGGTSNQPQHF. CDR3 DNA sequence: TGTGCCAGCAGCGGGGGGGGAACTAGCAATCAGCCCCAGCATTTT.

This chain connects TRBV3-1 (or the pseudogene TRBV3-2) to TRBJ1-5, with D possibly matching TRBD1 (6 bases). The V and J ends lost 0 bases and 4 bases respectively, with 10 bases between them. The CDR3 has 15 amino acids. Germline values: CDR1 LGHDT, CDR2 YNNKEL (reference sequence). DNA of the CDR3: TGTGCCAGCAGCCAAGAAGGGACACTTAATCAGCCCCAGCATTTT. Its protein is CASSQEGTLNQPQHF.

The chain carries TRBV27 and TRBJ2-3; possible D gene TRBD1, 6 bases. The length of the CDR3 is 16 residues. Between the trimmed V and J ends, which lost 6 bases and 0 bases, there was a span of 16 bases. In germline, CDR1 is MNHEY, CDR2 SMNVEV (reference sequence). The DNA of the CDR3 is TGTGCCAGCAGCTTCGACAGGATTCGAAGCACAGATACGCAGTATTTT. This codes for CASSFDRIRSTDTQYF.

This chain connects TRBV5-4 to TRBJ1-2, with 9 bases that match TRBD1. The CDR3 spans 13 residues. Trimming took 3 bases from V and 3 from J; bases not matched to a gene: 0. Per germline, CDR1 SGHNT and CDR2 YYREEE (reference sequence). Here the CDR3 reads CASSWDRDYGYTF. The CDR3, as DNA: TGTGCCAGCAGCTGGGACAGGGACTATGGCTACACCTTC.